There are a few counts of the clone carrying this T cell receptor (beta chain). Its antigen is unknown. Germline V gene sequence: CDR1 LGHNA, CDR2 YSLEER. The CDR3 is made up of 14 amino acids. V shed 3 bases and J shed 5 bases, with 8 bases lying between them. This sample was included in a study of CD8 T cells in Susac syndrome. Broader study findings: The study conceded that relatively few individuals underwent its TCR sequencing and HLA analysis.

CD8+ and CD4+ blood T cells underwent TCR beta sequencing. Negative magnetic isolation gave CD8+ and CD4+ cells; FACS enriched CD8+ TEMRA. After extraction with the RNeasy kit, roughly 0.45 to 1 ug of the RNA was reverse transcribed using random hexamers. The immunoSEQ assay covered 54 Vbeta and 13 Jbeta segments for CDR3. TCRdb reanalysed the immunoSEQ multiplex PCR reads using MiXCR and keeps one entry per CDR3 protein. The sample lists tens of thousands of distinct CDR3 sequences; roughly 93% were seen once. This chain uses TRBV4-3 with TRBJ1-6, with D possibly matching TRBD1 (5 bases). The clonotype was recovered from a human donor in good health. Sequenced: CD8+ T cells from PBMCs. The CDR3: CASSHPTDNSPLHF. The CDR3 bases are TGCGCCAGCAGCCACCCGACAGATAATTCACCCCTCCACTTT.